This TCR beta chain was sequenced during a study of PD-1 blockade in classical Hodgkin lymphoma. Findings and caveats of the study: A significant rise in TCR diversity was seen by C4D1 for CD4+ cells but not for CD8+ cells. Excluded were patients who started nivolumab under 1 year after ASCT, a group that had lower diversity. Baseline TCR diversity was reportedly lower in newly diagnosed patients than in healthy donors. It was reported as lower still in relapsed/refractory patients. Differences between repertoires have undefined causes, possibly disease activity or prior therapy.

The patients all showed relapse after autologous stem cell transplantation, while their brentuximab vedotin exposure varied. Here immunoSEQ multiplex PCR was the method, and the copy in TCRdb shows in-frame clones only, minus some. The sample lists about 14,000 clones, 82% occurring once. Trimming at V came to 5 bases and at J to 4 bases, leaving 17 bases not matched to a gene. Germline CDR1 is SGHTA and CDR2 is FQGTGA. This CDR3 is built from 17 residues. In regard to this clone: What it binds is unknown.

The genes are TRBV7-3 and TRBJ2-7; 7 nucleotides line up with TRBD2. The receptor comes from a human donor with classical Hodgkin lymphoma. The material was peripheral blood mononuclear cells (PBMCs), obtained at baseline. The CDR3 loop reads CASSPWGGSPSLYEQYF. The CDR3 DNA is TGTGCCAGCAGCCCGTGGGGAGGGTCCCCGTCGCTGTACGAGCAGTACTTC.